A selection of T cell receptor beta chains follows, all from one sample in a study of cytomegalovirus exposure and HLA in healthy donors. The assay was immunoSEQ multiplex PCR, and TCRdb's table has in-frame clones only and misses some. This sample has nearly 110,000 clones; 71% occur once, and the top ten carry less than 3.5%. The sample taken for sequencing was PBMCs. The origin of the receptors is a female donor in good health and CMV-seronegative. The CDR3 runs from the conserved cysteine through the conserved F or W. Each record gives: CDR3 DNA, CDR3 protein, V gene, D gene, J gene, clone size. The D gene is left open where the match is weak. Some rows have no size entry. The others give once, few or many, or a class for an expanded clone.

DNA: TGTGCCAGCAGTGAAGACAGGGGGCAGGGAAATGAGCAGTTCTTC
CDR3: CASSEDRGQGNEQFF
V: TRBV2
D: TRBD1
J: TRBJ2-1
size: NA

DNA: TGTGCCAGCAGACCCGCAGGGATTCCCTACGAGCAGTACTTC
CDR3: CASRPAGIPYEQYF
V: TRBV27
D: NA
J: TRBJ2-7
size: NA

DNA: TGTGCCAGCAGAGAAATGGACAGCCGGTGGTCCACCTTC
CDR3: CASREMDSRWSTF
V: TRBV11-2
D: NA
J: TRBJ1-2
size: NA

DNA: TGTGCCAGCAGCTTAAGGGGACTAGCGGAAAGCACAGATACGCAGTATTTT
CDR3: CASSLRGLAESTDTQYF
V: TRBV7-3
D: TRBD2
J: TRBJ2-3
size: NA

DNA: TGTGCCAGCAGTGGGGGTGGCGGGATCCCTGAAAAACTGTTTTTT
CDR3: CASSGGGGIPEKLFF
V: TRBV27
D: NA
J: TRBJ1-4
size: NA

DNA: TGTGCCAGCAGCATACGAGGAGGACAGTCTGATGGCTACACCTTC
CDR3: CASSIRGGQSDGYTF
V: TRBV6-6
D: NA
J: TRBJ1-2
size: NA

DNA: TGTGCCAGCAGCCAAGTAACGGGGGGTTCCACTGAAGCTTTCTTT
CDR3: CASSQVTGGSTEAFF
V: TRBV14
D: NA
J: TRBJ1-1
size: NA

DNA: TGTGCCAGCAGCGTAGGAGGAGCTGGAGGGTCGGGTACGCAGTATTTT
CDR3: CASSVGGAGGSGTQYF
V: TRBV9
D: NA
J: TRBJ2-3
size: NA

DNA: TGTGCCAGCAGCCAGACAGATAACTATGGCTACACCTTC
CDR3: CASSQTDNYGYTF
V: TRBV9
D: NA
J: TRBJ1-2
size: NA

DNA: TGCGCCAGCCCACTCGGCGGGAGACCCTTGAATGAGCAGTTCTTC
CDR3: CASPLGGRPLNEQFF
V: TRBV10-1
D: TRBD2
J: TRBJ2-1
size: NA

DNA: TGTGCCAGCAGCTTACAGGCCGGGAGTACCTACGAGCAGTACTTC
CDR3: CASSLQAGSTYEQYF
V: TRBV7-3
D: NA
J: TRBJ2-7
size: NA

DNA: TGTGCCAGCAGCTTCGGGATCCCCGCCTCAAACTATGGCTACACCTTC
CDR3: CASSFGIPASNYGYTF
V: TRBV7-9
D: NA
J: TRBJ1-2
size: few

DNA: TGTGCCAGCAGTCTGGAGGGCCCCGACAATGAGCAGTTCTTC
CDR3: CASSLEGPDNEQFF
V: TRBV2
D: NA
J: TRBJ2-1
size: NA

DNA: TGTGCCAGCAGCCTAAGGGAAGAGGAGGGTGATGGAAACACCATATATTTT
CDR3: CASSLREEEGDGNTIYF
V: TRBV7-2
D: NA
J: TRBJ1-3
size: NA

DNA: TGCACCAGCAGCCAGCCCCACTCCATACGGCGGGAGGGCCGGGAAGAGACCCAGTACTTC
CDR3: CTSSQPHSIRREGREETQYF
V: TRBV1
D: NA
J: TRBJ2-5
size: once

DNA: TGTGCCAGCAGGTTAACAGGGGGCTCGGCAGATACGCAGTATTTT
CDR3: CASRLTGGSADTQYF
V: TRBV7-3
D: TRBD1
J: TRBJ2-3
size: NA

DNA: TGTGCCAGCAGCTTAAGGACTAGCGGGAGGGTTGGGACTACAAATGAGCAGTTCTTC
CDR3: CASSLRTSGRVGTTNEQFF
V: TRBV7-9
D: TRBD2
J: TRBJ2-1
size: NA

DNA: TGTGCCAGCAGCCCCGGGACAGGGATGGGGGAGACCCAGTACTTC
CDR3: CASSPGTGMGETQYF
V: TRBV9
D: TRBD1
J: TRBJ2-5
size: once

DNA: TGTGCCAGCAGCCAAGTAGCGGGATCTGGCGACGAGCAGTACTTC
CDR3: CASSQVAGSGDEQYF
V: TRBV4-2
D: TRBD2
J: TRBJ2-7
size: NA

DNA: TGTGCCAGCAGCTTGATCCGGGAGGGCGCGAACGAGCAGTACTTC
CDR3: CASSLIREGANEQYF
V: TRBV11-2
D: TRBD2
J: TRBJ2-7
size: NA

DNA: TGTGTCAGCAGCCTCAGCGGCACTGAAGCTTTCTTT
CDR3: CVSSLSGTEAFF
V: TRBV7-9
D: NA
J: TRBJ1-1
size: once

DNA: TGTGCCAGCAGCGAGACCGGGGGTAGTCGCAATCAGCCCCAGCATTTT
CDR3: CASSETGGSRNQPQHF
V: TRBV7-8
D: NA
J: TRBJ1-5
size: NA

DNA: TGTGCCAGCAGCTCCGATTTCGGTTCTGTTCGTGGCTACACCTTC
CDR3: CASSSDFGSVRGYTF
V: TRBV5-5
D: NA
J: TRBJ1-2
size: few

DNA: TGTGCCAGCAGCCAAACGACAGGGAAGAGCAATCAGCCCCAGCATTTT
CDR3: CASSQTTGKSNQPQHF
V: TRBV4-2
D: TRBD1
J: TRBJ1-5
size: NA

DNA: TGTGCCAGCAGTTACGGGACTAGCGGAACCTACGAGCAGTACTTC
CDR3: CASSYGTSGTYEQYF
V: TRBV11-2
D: TRBD2
J: TRBJ2-7
size: NA

DNA: TGTGCCAGCACCCCCCATCTGACAGGAAGGGACACCGGGGAGCTGTTTTTT
CDR3: CASTPHLTGRDTGELFF
V: TRBV9
D: NA
J: TRBJ2-2
size: NA

DNA: TGTGCCAGCAGCTTAGCTGTTTTACCGGGACTAGAAATCTACGAGCAGTACTTC
CDR3: CASSLAVLPGLEIYEQYF
V: TRBV7-8
D: TRBD2
J: TRBJ2-7
size: once

DNA: TGTGCCAGCAGCCAATTAGTCGCCGGGGAGCTGTTTTTT
CDR3: CASSQLVAGELFF
V: TRBV7-3
D: NA
J: TRBJ2-2
size: once

DNA: TGCGCCAGTGCTCCGACAGGGAACTATGGCTACACCTTC
CDR3: CASAPTGNYGYTF
V: TRBV10-2
D: TRBD1
J: TRBJ1-2
size: NA

DNA: TGTGCCACCAGCAGGATTCCCAGGACTAGCGCATACGAGCAGTACTTC
CDR3: CATSRIPRTSAYEQYF
V: TRBV15
D: TRBD2
J: TRBJ2-7
size: NA

DNA: TGTGCCAGCAGTGAATTAGGAGGGGGCGATAGGTATGAGCAGTTCTTC
CDR3: CASSELGGGDRYEQFF
V: TRBV25-1
D: NA
J: TRBJ2-1
size: once

DNA: TGTGCCAGCAGCCCAGGGGCCTCCTACGAGCAGTACTTC
CDR3: CASSPGASYEQYF
V: TRBV11-3
D: NA
J: TRBJ2-7
size: few

DNA: TGTGCCAGTAGCTTGTATAGCCAGCGCGGGGATGAAAAACTGTTTTTT
CDR3: CASSLYSQRGDEKLFF
V: TRBV19
D: NA
J: TRBJ1-4
size: NA

DNA: TGTGCCAGCAGCCCCGGACTAGCGGGAGGTGGCGGGGAGCTGTTTTTT
CDR3: CASSPGLAGGGGELFF
V: TRBV5-5
D: TRBD2
J: TRBJ2-2
size: NA

DNA: TGTGCCAGCAGCAGAGCAAACAGGACCTCTGGAAACACCATATATTTT
CDR3: CASSRANRTSGNTIYF
V: TRBV21-1
D: NA
J: TRBJ1-3
size: NA

DNA: TGTGCCAGTAGTATATGGGCAGAAGCTTTCTTT
CDR3: CASSIWAEAFF
V: TRBV19
D: NA
J: TRBJ1-1
size: NA

DNA: TGTGCCAGCAGGATTTCCGGGACACAGAACACCGGGGAGCTGTTTTTT
CDR3: CASRISGTQNTGELFF
V: TRBV19
D: NA
J: TRBJ2-2
size: NA

DNA: TGCGCCAGCAGCCGGACTGACCCGAGCTCCTACGAGCAGTACTTC
CDR3: CASSRTDPSSYEQYF
V: TRBV5-1
D: NA
J: TRBJ2-7
size: NA

DNA: TGTGCCAGCAGCTTGCTGGCGGAAGTGTTGACCCAGTACTTC
CDR3: CASSLLAEVLTQYF
V: TRBV5-5
D: NA
J: TRBJ2-5
size: NA

DNA: TGTGCCAGCAGTCAGTTATATGGCACAGATACGCAGTATTTT
CDR3: CASSQLYGTDTQYF
V: TRBV2
D: NA
J: TRBJ2-3
size: NA

DNA: TGTGCCAGCAGAAATAGGGGACAAGGCTACACCTTC
CDR3: CASRNRGQGYTF
V: TRBV6-6
D: NA
J: TRBJ1-2
size: NA

DNA: TGTGCCTGGAGACTAACGGGTAATTACGAGCAGTACTTC
CDR3: CAWRLTGNYEQYF
V: TRBV30
D: NA
J: TRBJ2-7
size: NA

DNA: TGTGCCAGCAGCCGGGACAGGGGCTACGAGCAGTACTTC
CDR3: CASSRDRGYEQYF
V: TRBV27
D: TRBD1
J: TRBJ2-7
size: NA

DNA: TGTGCCTCCGGACAGGGTTCGGGCAATCAGCCCCAGCATTTT
CDR3: CASGQGSGNQPQHF
V: TRBV10-3
D: TRBD1
J: TRBJ1-5
size: few

DNA: TGTGCCAGCAGCTTGAGTCTACCCACAGATACGCAGTATTTT
CDR3: CASSLSLPTDTQYF
V: TRBV7-3
D: NA
J: TRBJ2-3
size: NA

DNA: TGTGCCAGCAGTGCGCTCGGGCTCCGGGGGGACAATGAGCAGTTCTTC
CDR3: CASSALGLRGDNEQFF
V: TRBV2
D: TRBD2
J: TRBJ2-1
size: NA